These T cell receptor beta chains were read from a single sample in a study of blood T cell repertoires in COVID-19. Produced via immunoSEQ multiplex PCR; TCRdb's table is partial and in-frame only. Here the sample spans roughly 460,000 clones, 85% to 90% being singletons. The sequencing input was peripheral blood. These receptor sequences come from a man aged 18 to 35 with COVID-19, enrolled during active disease. Both conserved end residues are part of each CDR3. The D gene is left open where the match is weak. Rows may omit the clone size; those that give it use once, few, many or a size class.

len	abundance	v_gene	d_gene	j_gene	CDR3aa	CDR3nt
15	once	TRBV15	-	TRBJ1-1	CATSRAPGVLFEAFF	TGTGCCACCAGCAGAGCCCCAGGGGTCTTGTTTGAAGCTTTCTTT
14	-	TRBV19	-	TRBJ2-7	CASSIGHLAYEQYF	TGTGCCAGTAGTATAGGGCACCTAGCCTACGAGCAGTACTTC
14	-	TRBV7-9	-	TRBJ2-2	CASRFTGKTGELFF	TGTGCCAGCAGGTTTACAGGGAAGACCGGGGAGCTGTTTTTT
15	once	TRBV7-2	-	TRBJ2-3	CASSLAFGESVTQYF	TGTGCCAGCAGCTTAGCTTTCGGTGAATCGGTTACGCAGTATTTT
12	-	TRBV2	-	TRBJ1-1	CASSVWDNEAFF	TGTGCCAGCAGCGTGTGGGACAACGAAGCTTTCTTT
17	-	TRBV6-2/TRBV6-3	TRBD2	TRBJ2-1	CASSSLLTSGSQSEQFF	TGTGCCAGCAGTTCCCTATTGACTAGCGGGAGCCAGAGTGAGCAGTTCTTC
14	-	TRBV19	-	TRBJ2-5	CASAPGYIQETQYF	TGTGCCAGCGCACCGGGGTACATTCAAGAGACCCAGTACTTC
13	-	TRBV5-1	-	TRBJ2-7	CASSWPGTGEQYF	TGCGCCAGCAGCTGGCCAGGAACTGGCGAGCAGTACTTC
15	-	TRBV6-4	TRBD2	TRBJ2-7	CASSEAAGGNYEQYF	TGTGCCAGCAGTGAGGCGGCGGGAGGAAACTACGAGCAGTACTTC
13	-	TRBV9	-	TRBJ2-5	CASSTEEWETQYF	TGTGCCAGCAGCACAGAAGAGTGGGAGACCCAGTACTTC
16	-	TRBV15	-	TRBJ2-7	CATSMHSGPEDYEQYF	TGTGCCACCAGCATGCACTCAGGGCCTGAGGACTACGAGCAGTACTTC
14	-	TRBV3-1/TRBV3-2	-	TRBJ2-5	CASSQDGGGETQYF	TGTGCCAGCAGCCAAGATGGCGGCGGAGAGACCCAGTACTTC
13	-	TRBV30	-	TRBJ2-1	CAWSDGSGNEQFF	TGTGCCTGGAGCGATGGGAGTGGGAATGAGCAGTTCTTC
15	-	TRBV7-9	TRBD2	TRBJ2-1	CASSKTSESYNEQFF	TGTGCCAGCAGCAAGACTAGCGAGTCCTACAATGAGCAGTTCTTC
15	-	TRBV27	-	TRBJ1-6	CASRGVSSYNSPLHF	TGTGCCAGCCGGGGGGTTAGCTCCTATAATTCACCCCTCCACTTT
16	once	TRBV2	TRBD2	TRBJ2-5	CASSRGLAGGQETQYF	TGTGCCAGCAGTCGGGGACTAGCGGGGGGGCAAGAGACCCAGTACTTC
15	-	TRBV13	TRBD2	TRBJ2-5	CASSLGRGGGKTQYF	TGTGCCAGCAGCTTAGGGCGGGGGGGAGGAAAGACCCAGTACTTC
11	-	TRBV7-8	-	TRBJ2-3	CASSFSDTQYF	TGTGCCAGCAGCTTTTCGGATACGCAGTATTTT
18	few	TRBV3-1/TRBV3-2	TRBD2	TRBJ2-7	CASSPTGLAGGYSYEQYF	TGTGCCAGCAGCCCAACGGGACTAGCGGGGGGGTACTCCTACGAGCAGTACTTC
15	-	TRBV27	TRBD2	TRBJ2-1	CASTQTSGTYNEQFF	TGTGCCAGCACCCAGACTAGCGGGACCTACAATGAGCAGTTCTTC
17	once	TRBV27	-	TRBJ1-6	CASSPGRYPSSHSPLHF	TGTGCCAGCAGTCCGGGTCGATACCCCTCTAGTCATTCACCCCTCCACTTT
16	-	TRBV7-9	-	TRBJ2-5	CASSLGSGDSKETQYF	TGTGCCAGCAGCTTAGGGTCCGGAGACTCCAAAGAGACCCAGTACTTC
14	-	TRBV11-2	TRBD1	TRBJ2-7	CASKALKGAREQYF	TGTGCCAGCAAAGCCCTCAAGGGGGCCCGCGAGCAGTACTTC
18	-	TRBV7-9	TRBD2	TRBJ2-3	CASSTPIAGGLVRDTQYF	TGTGCCAGCAGTACCCCAATAGCGGGAGGGCTCGTGAGAGATACGCAGTATTTT
13	-	TRBV13	-	TRBJ1-5	CASSFGSNQPQHF	TGTGCCAGCAGCTTCGGGTCCAATCAGCCCCAGCATTTT
13	-	TRBV6-5	-	TRBJ2-2	CASTPGYTGELFF	TGTGCCAGCACTCCAGGTTACACCGGGGAGCTGTTTTTT
15	-	TRBV2	-	TRBJ1-4	CASSEGVSTNEKLFF	TGTGCCAGCAGTGAAGGAGTGTCAACTAATGAAAAACTGTTTTTT
14	-	TRBV10-1	TRBD1	TRBJ2-7	CASSVGQGSYEQYF	TGCGCCAGCAGTGTTGGACAGGGCTCCTACGAGCAGTACTTC
16	-	TRBV28	TRBD2	TRBJ2-2	CASSFEEAGNTGELFF	TGTGCCAGCAGTTTCGAGGAAGCGGGAAACACCGGGGAGCTGTTTTTT
16	-	TRBV27	TRBD2	TRBJ2-7	CASSTSALSGVYEQYF	TGTGCCAGCAGCACTAGCGCGCTGAGTGGGGTGTACGAGCAGTACTTC
14	-	TRBV3-1/TRBV3-2	TRBD1	TRBJ1-1	CASSRGQVSTEAFF	TGTGCCAGCAGCCGAGGACAGGTTTCCACTGAAGCTTTCTTT
16	-	TRBV5-1	TRBD2	TRBJ2-5	CASSLGSSGSRETQYF	TGCGCCAGCAGCTTGGGGTCTAGCGGGAGCAGAGAGACCCAGTACTTC
14	-	TRBV4-1	-	TRBJ2-7	CASSQDGGSYEQYF	TGCGCCAGCAGCCAAGATGGGGGGTCCTACGAGCAGTACTTC
13	-	TRBV27	TRBD1	TRBJ2-1	CATRFQGANEQFF	TGTGCCACGAGATTTCAGGGGGCAAATGAGCAGTTCTTC
14	-	TRBV2	-	TRBJ2-7	CASSRDTLPYEQYF	TGTGCCAGCAGCCGGGACACACTTCCCTACGAGCAGTACTTC
14	-	TRBV7-6	-	TRBJ2-2	CASSLGGSSGELFF	TGTGCCAGCAGCTTAGGAGGTAGCTCCGGGGAGCTGTTTTTT
12	-	TRBV29-1	-	TRBJ2-3	CSVDPGTDTQYF	TGCAGCGTTGATCCAGGAACAGATACGCAGTATTTT
15	-	TRBV11-3	-	TRBJ1-1	CASSLAGPVGSEAFF	TGTGCCAGCAGCTTAGCAGGGCCCGTGGGAAGTGAAGCTTTCTTT
15	-	TRBV6-1	TRBD2	TRBJ2-7	CASSEPGLAGDEQYF	TGTGCCAGCAGTGAACCGGGACTAGCGGGAGACGAGCAGTACTTC
13	once	TRBV2	-	TRBJ1-3	CASSGGTGNTIYF	TGTGCCTCCAGCGGGGGGACTGGAAACACCATATATTTT
15	once	TRBV6-5	-	TRBJ1-2	CASSYLHQRERGYTF	TGTGCCAGCAGTTACCTACATCAACGGGAACGTGGCTACACCTTC
16	-	TRBV5-1	TRBD2	TRBJ2-1	CASSFSGGSSYNEQFF	TGCGCCAGCAGCTTTAGCGGGGGAAGCTCCTACAATGAGCAGTTCTTC
17	-	TRBV21-1	-	TRBJ2-6	CATPHFISLSGANVLTF	TGTGCCACCCCTCACTTTATCTCTCTCTCTGGGGCCAACGTCCTGACTTTC
16	once	TRBV5-1	TRBD1	TRBJ2-7	CASSTGTGLANYEQYF	TGCGCCAGCAGCACCGGGACAGGTTTAGCAAACTACGAGCAGTACTTC
17	-	TRBV19	TRBD1	TRBJ1-1	CASSRLDGQGKNTEAFF	TGTGCCAGTAGCCGATTGGATGGACAGGGAAAAAACACTGAAGCTTTCTTT
15	-	TRBV5-6	-	TRBJ2-4	CASSLGAGAGNIQYF	TGTGCCAGCAGCTTGGGGGCAGGGGCCGGAAACATTCAGTACTTC
16	-	TRBV7-9	TRBD2	TRBJ2-1	CASSLAGTSPYNEQFF	TGTGCCAGCAGCTTAGCCGGGACTAGCCCTTACAATGAGCAGTTCTTC
14	-	TRBV28	TRBD1	TRBJ1-4	CASRGQGQGEKLFF	TGTGCCAGCAGAGGACAGGGACAAGGGGAAAAACTGTTTTTT